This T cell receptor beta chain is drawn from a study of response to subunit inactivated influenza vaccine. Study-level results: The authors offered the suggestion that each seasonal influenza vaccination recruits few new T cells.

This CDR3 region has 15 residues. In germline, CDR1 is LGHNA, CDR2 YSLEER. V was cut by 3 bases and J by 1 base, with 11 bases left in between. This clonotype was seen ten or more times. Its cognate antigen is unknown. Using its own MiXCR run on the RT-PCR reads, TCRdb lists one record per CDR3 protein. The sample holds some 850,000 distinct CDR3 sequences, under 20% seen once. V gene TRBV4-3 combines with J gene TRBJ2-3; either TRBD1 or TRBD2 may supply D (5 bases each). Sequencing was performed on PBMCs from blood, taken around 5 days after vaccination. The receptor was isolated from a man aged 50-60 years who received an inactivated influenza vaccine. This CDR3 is CASSHRDGRTDTQYF. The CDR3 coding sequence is TGCGCCAGCAGCCACCGGGACGGACGCACAGATACGCAGTATTTT.